This T cell receptor beta chain was profiled in a study of T cells in Graves' hyperthyroidism and ophthalmopathy. Study-wide results and limits: Most clonotypes expanded in the thyroid (above 0.001) were also present in blood.

CDR1 ENHRY and CDR2 SYGVKD come from the germline V gene. The ends were cut back, 6 bases at V and 0 bases at J, with 13 bases in the middle. The CDR3 is 15 amino acids. On this clonotype itself: Its antigen is unidentified.

The CDR3 regions of TCR beta were amplified from RNA transcripts. The HTBI primer set was used in a first-round RT-PCR of the TCR CDR3. MiXCR, applied by TCRdb to the multiplex PCR reads, yields one record per CDR3 protein. This table holds about 380,000 distinct CDR3 sequences, about 15% found once. V gene TRBV10-3 combines with J gene TRBJ2-3; TRBD1 or TRBD2 may be the D gene (6 bases each). The TCR comes from a woman in her fifties or sixties with Graves' hyperthyroidism. The specimen was blood. As DNA, the CDR3 is TGTGCCATCAGCCAAAGGGGGAGGAGCACAGATACGCAGTATTTT. The encoded protein is CAISQRGRSTDTQYF.